What follows are 10 T cell receptor beta chains derived from one specimen sequenced in a study of cytomegalovirus exposure and HLA in healthy donors. Vbeta (60) and Jbeta (13) primers were used in the PCR. Assay used: immunoSEQ multiplex PCR; TCRdb lists only in-frame clones, some missing. The data contain 130,000 or so clones, roughly four fifths of them seen just once; the ten biggest clones take up more than 1.4%. The sequenced sample consisted of PBMCs. Source of these receptors: a woman under 30 in good health and CMV-seronegative.

This clone has only a few counts. Germline and junction disagree at one end, which may indicate a read error. The J gene is TRBJ2-4, the V gene TRBV23-1; 9 positions match TRBD1. TRBV23-1 is labeled an ORF, and its function is uncertain. The CDR3 length is 18 residues. The CDR3 nucleotides read TGCGCCAGCAGTCACAATCCGGGACAGGGCGGTAGCAAAAACAGTCAGTACTTC. Its protein is CASSHNPGQGGSKNSQYF.

The V gene is TRBV7-9, the J gene TRBJ2-1; tentative D call: TRBD2 (6 bases). The V gene's germline CDR1 is SEHNR and CDR2 FQNEAQ (reference sequence). V shed 5 bases and J shed 15 bases, with 32 bases lying between them. This CDR3 has 17 amino acids. This CDR3 reads CASSPLESEQEGGSGFF. The CDR3 coding sequence is TGTGCCAGCAGCCCTCTTGAGTCGGAGCAGGAAGGAGGGTCGGGGTTCTTC.

The genes are TRBV7-6 and TRBJ2-5; possible D gene TRBD2, 6 bases. The CDR3 covers 16 residues. Germline V CDR1 and CDR2: SGHVS, FNYEAQ. Deletions cut 1 base from V and 0 bases from J, with 12 bases between. The CDR3 region has the DNA TGTGCCAGCAGCTTAGTCCTAGCGAGTTACCAAGAGACCCAGTACTTC. It encodes CASSLVLASYQETQYF.

In nucleotides, the CDR3 is TGTGCTAGTGGTTTGGTCCCGGGACTCAGTTTCTATGGCTACACCTTC. The encoded protein is CASGLVPGLSFYGYTF. V gene TRBV12-5 combines with J gene TRBJ1-2, with D possibly being TRBD1 (5 bases). The germline V gene has CDR1 LGHNT and CDR2 FRNRAP. V was shortened by 0 bases and J by 4 bases, with 15 bases between the two germline ends. This CDR3 region has 16 residues.

The chain has TRBV21-1 and TRBJ2-5; TRBD1, the table's D call, was not compared with the DNA. TRBV21-1 is termed a pseudogene. The CDR3 runs to 14 residues. In DNA, the CDR3 is TGTGCCAGCCCTCTAAGGGGCGAGCACAGGGCCCAGTACTTC. This encodes CASPLRGEHRAQYF.

The CDR3 sequence: CASSQLGYNGTVAFF. DNA of the CDR3: TGCGCCAGCAGCCAACTAGGCTATAACGGGACAGTGGCTTTCTTT. V usage is TRBV4-3 and J usage is TRBJ1-1; TRBD1 agrees at 7 bases. With V trimmed by 2 bases and J by 11 bases, 14 bases remained unmatched. This CDR3 is 15 amino acids long. Germline assignment: CDR1 LGHNA and CDR2 YSLEER.

V usage is TRBV2 and J usage is TRBJ1-1, with D perhaps matching TRBD1 (5 bases). The CDR3 length is 13 residues. Trimming pared 7 bases from V and 3 bases from J, leaving 12 bases between. The V gene's germline CDR1 is SNHLY and CDR2 FYNNEI. The CDR3 DNA sequence: TGTGCCAGCACCAGCCCCAGGGACACTGAAGCTTTCTTT. Encoded protein: CASTSPRDTEAFF.

The chain combines TRBV6-5 with TRBJ1-5, with 7 nucleotides matching TRBD1. The germline V gene has CDR1 MNHEY and CDR2 SVGAGI. The CDR3 is made up of 13 amino acids. J lost 5 bases, V lost 6 bases, and 4 bases had no gene match. CDR3 in amino acids: CASSPQGYQPQHF. The CDR3 bases are TGTGCCAGCAGCCCACAGGGGTATCAGCCCCAGCATTTT.

The chain recombines TRBV7-9 with TRBJ2-7, with a tentative D call TRBD2 (7 bases). This CDR3 has 12 residues. V was shortened by 5 bases and J by 5 bases, with 10 bases between the two germline ends. In germline, CDR1 is SEHNR, CDR2 FQNEAQ (reference sequence). For the CDR3, the DNA is TGTGCCAGCAGCCCCGGGGGGCACGAGCAGTACTTC. Amino acid sequence: CASSPGGHEQYF.

V usage is TRBV10-3 and J usage is TRBJ2-5; possible D gene TRBD1, 5 bases. V was shortened by 2 bases and J by 2 bases, with 6 bases between the two germline ends. CDR1 and CDR2 from the germline V gene are ENHRY and SYGVKD. The CDR3 length is 13 residues. CDR3 amino acids: CAISERQQETQYF. In DNA form, the CDR3 reads TGTGCCATCAGTGAGCGACAGCAAGAGACCCAGTACTTC.